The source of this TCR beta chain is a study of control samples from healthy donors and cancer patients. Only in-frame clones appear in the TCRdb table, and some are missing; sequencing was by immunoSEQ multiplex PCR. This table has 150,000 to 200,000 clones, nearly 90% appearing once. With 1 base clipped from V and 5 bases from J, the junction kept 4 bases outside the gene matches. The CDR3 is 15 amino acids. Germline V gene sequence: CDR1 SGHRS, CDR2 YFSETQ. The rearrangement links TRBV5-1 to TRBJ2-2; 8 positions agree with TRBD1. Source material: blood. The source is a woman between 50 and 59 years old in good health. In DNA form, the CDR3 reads TGCGCCAGCAGCTTGCCAGGGGGCGCGACCGGGGAGCTGTTTTTT. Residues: CASSLPGGATGELFF.